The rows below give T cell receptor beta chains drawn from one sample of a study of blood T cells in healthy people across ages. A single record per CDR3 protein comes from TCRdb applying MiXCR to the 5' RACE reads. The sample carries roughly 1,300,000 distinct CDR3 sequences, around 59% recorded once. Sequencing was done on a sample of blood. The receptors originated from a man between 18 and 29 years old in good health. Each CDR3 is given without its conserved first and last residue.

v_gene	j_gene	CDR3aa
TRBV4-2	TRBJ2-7	ASRAGIPPSYEQY
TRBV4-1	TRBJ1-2	ASSQGTGGRNYGYT
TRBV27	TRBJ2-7	ASSFGLAGVYEQY
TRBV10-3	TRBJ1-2	AISEDRGQVGYT
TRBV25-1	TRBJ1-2	ASSSPGSNYGYT
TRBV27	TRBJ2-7	ASSSGQGEMYEQY
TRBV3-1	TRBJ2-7	ASSQDFFHSGGFLVDEQY
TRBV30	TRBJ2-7	AWSPQGGSYEQY
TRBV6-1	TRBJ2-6	ASSEGTGTGANVLT
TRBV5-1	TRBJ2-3	ASSPPSGGPDTQY
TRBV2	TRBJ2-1	ASSEDSGSLTYNEQF
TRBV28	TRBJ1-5	ASSLLVGGSNQPQH
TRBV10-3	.	AILNTQGSSYNEQY
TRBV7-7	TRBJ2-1	ASSLNRDNEQF
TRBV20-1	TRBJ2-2	SAEDSFTGELF
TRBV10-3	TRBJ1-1	AIRQRGTEAF
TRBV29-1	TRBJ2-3	SVGWGGPTETQY
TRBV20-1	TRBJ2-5	SAMGQYAGPQY
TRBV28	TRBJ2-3	ASSARTGALTDTQY
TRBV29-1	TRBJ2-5	SVESGLAGGKETQY
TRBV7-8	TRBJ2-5	ASSHAGYLETQY